This TCR beta chain was found in a study of blood T cell repertoires in COVID-19. At the level of the study: The origin of the acute and convalescent COVID-19 samples was the United States, Italy and Spain. In each case, the material was cDNA or gDNA derived from T cells, B-cell-depleted T cells, or PBMCs.

In the original workflow: Using reference gene primer amplification, nucleated cell counts were estimated. Using immunoSEQ multiplex PCR, the repertoire was profiled, and TCRdb retains in-frame clones only, with some absent. Clonal size and the V and J genes are those of that table, whereas D and trimming came from the DNA. The sample contains tens of thousands of clones, approximately 80% of which appear only once. The material sequenced was peripheral blood. The sequence came from a human donor in a cohort sampled during active COVID-19.

CDR3 sequence (DNA): TGTGCCAGCAGGCGGGACAGGGGGAACTATGGCTACACCTTC. The encoded protein is CASRRDRGNYGYTF. The chain is built from TRBV6-5 and TRBJ1-2; 11 nucleotides align to TRBD1. J lost 2 bases, V lost 6 bases, and 2 bases had no gene match. CDR3 size: 14 residues. The V gene's germline CDR1 is MNHEY and CDR2 SVGAGI.